Reported below is one TCR beta chain. Cohorts were based on clinical histories the participants reported. Germline V gene lookup returns CDR1 KGHSH and CDR2 LQKENI. The CDR3 runs 14 residues. Germline trimming cut 3 bases from V and 5 bases from J; bases unmatched to any gene: 6. This specimen comes from a study of blood T cell repertoires in COVID-19. Study context: Both acute and convalescent COVID-19 samples were obtained from the United States, Italy and Spain.

Study processing details: Amplifying reference gene primers gave estimates of nucleated cell counts. The protocol was immunoSEQ multiplex PCR, while the TCRdb copy is restricted to in-frame clones and leaves out a portion. V, J and clone size reflect that table, while D and trimming were determined from the DNA. The profile covers about 320,000 clones, with roughly 85% appearing a single time and around 1.8% taken by the ten largest. The chain has TRBV18 and TRBJ1-1; the match to TRBD1 covers 7 bases. The receptor was isolated from a woman in her twenties or thirties who had been exposed to COVID-19. The sample comprised PBMCs or T cells enriched from blood (not recorded which). CDR3 sequence (DNA): TGTGCCAGCTCACCCTGGGACAGCCTTACTGAAGCTTTCTTT. It yields the protein CASSPWDSLTEAFF.